This T cell receptor beta chain was captured in a study of shared clonotypes between healthy human individuals. This clone came up once. The antigen is not known. Findings of the study overall: Non-shared clonotypes had lower generation probabilities than those shared by all four donors. Larger richness was generally estimated for naive than memory subsets.

Every immunoSEQ plate was one replicate of a subset's evenly spread DNA. DNA at 150 to 200 ng, approximately 30,000 T cell genomes, went into sorted-subset replicate PCRs. Only in-frame clones appear in the TCRdb table, and some are missing; sequencing was by immunoSEQ multiplex PCR. The data hold about 980,000 clones, with around three quarters observed a single time. The CDR3 extends over 16 amino acids. Trimming shortened V by 6 bases and J by 7 bases, and 22 bases separated the two germline ends. The germline V gene encodes CDR1 SGHTA and CDR2 FQGNSA. J is TRBJ1-3 and V is TRBV7-2; D is undetermined. The source is a man younger than 35 in good health. Sequencing was done on a sample of memory CD4+ T cells sorted from blood. Indicated subset: CD45RA-negative fraction. CDR3 protein: CASSYRPRTERNTIYF. CDR3 bases: TGTGCCAGCAGTTATCGCCCCAGGACCGAGCGGAACACCATATATTTT.